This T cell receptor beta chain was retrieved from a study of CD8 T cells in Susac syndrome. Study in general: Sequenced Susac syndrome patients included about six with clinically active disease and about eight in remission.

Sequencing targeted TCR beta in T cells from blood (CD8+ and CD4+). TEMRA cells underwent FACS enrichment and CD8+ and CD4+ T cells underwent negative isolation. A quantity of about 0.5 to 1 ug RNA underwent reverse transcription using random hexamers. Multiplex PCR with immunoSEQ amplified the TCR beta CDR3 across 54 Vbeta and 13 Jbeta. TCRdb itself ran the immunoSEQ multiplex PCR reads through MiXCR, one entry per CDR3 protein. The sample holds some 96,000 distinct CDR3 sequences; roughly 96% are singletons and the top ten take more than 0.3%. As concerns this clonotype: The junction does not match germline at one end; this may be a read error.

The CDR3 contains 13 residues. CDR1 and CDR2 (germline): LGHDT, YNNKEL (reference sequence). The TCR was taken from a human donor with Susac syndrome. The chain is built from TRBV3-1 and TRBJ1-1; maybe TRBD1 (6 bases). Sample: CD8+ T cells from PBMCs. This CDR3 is CASSQGGRDVASF. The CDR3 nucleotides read TGTGCCAGCAGCCAAGGGGGGCGGGACGTCGCTTCCTTT.